These T cell receptor beta chains were read from a single sample in a study of CD8+ T cells in alopecia areata. Sequencing used immunoSEQ multiplex PCR; TCRdb keeps in-frame clones, though not all of them. The sample holds some 120,000 clones; roughly 58% are singletons and the top ten take less than 5.5%. The source material was CD4+ T cells sorted from blood, sampled at week 0. The receptors here all came from a human donor with alopecia areata. The CDR3 runs from the conserved cysteine through the conserved F or W. The order of the fields is J gene, D gene, V gene, clone size, CDR3 protein, CDR3 DNA. The D gene is left open where the match is weak. Expanded clones are given a class, and other clones once, few, many or no size at all.

TRBJ2-5	NA	TRBV29-1	few	CSVDLTGQETQYF	TGCAGCGTTGATCTGACAGGACAAGAGACCCAGTACTTC
TRBJ2-5	TRBD1	TRBV7-2	NA	CASSPKRGHQETQYF	TGTGCCAGCAGCCCTAAAAGGGGGCACCAAGAGACCCAGTACTTC
TRBJ2-1	TRBD2	TRBV6-5	NA	CASSPGGPYNEQFF	TGTGCCAGCAGTCCGGGAGGGCCCTACAATGAGCAATTCTTC
TRBJ2-3	NA	TRBV7-9	few	CASSSGTADTQYF	TGTGCCAGCAGCTCCGGGACTGCAGATACGCAGTATTTT
TRBJ1-2	NA	TRBV7-2	NA	CASSSGGSLSGGYTF	TGTGCCAGCAGCTCCGGGGGGAGTCTGAGCGGTGGCTACACCTTC
TRBJ1-1	NA	TRBV7-2	NA	CASSFRENTEAFF	TGTGCCAGCAGCTTTCGTGAGAACACTGAAGCTTTCTTT
TRBJ2-3	NA	TRBV5-1	NA	CASTKGLPSDTQYF	TGCGCCAGCACCAAGGGACTCCCATCCGATACGCAGTATTTT
TRBJ2-1	TRBD2	TRBV6-6	NA	CASSAASGGATNEQFF	TGTGCCAGCAGTGCCGCTAGCGGGGGGGCTACAAATGAGCAGTTCTTC
TRBJ2-1	NA	TRBV15	NA	CATSRDLAAAASEQFF	TGTGCCACCAGCAGAGATTTGGCGGCTGCCGCCTCGGAGCAGTTCTTC
TRBJ2-7	TRBD1	TRBV5-4	NA	CASSPGQGGTYEQYF	TGTGCCAGCAGCCCCGGACAGGGGGGAACCTACGAGCAGTACTTC
TRBJ1-6	NA	TRBV2	NA	CASSEPRITPLHF	TGTGCCAGCAGTGAACCGAGGATAACACCCCTCCACTTT
TRBJ1-5	NA	TRBV21-1	once	CASSSRGLRQPQHF	TGTGCCAGCAGCTCCAGGGGTTTGCGACAGCCCCAGCATTTT
TRBJ1-2	TRBD1	TRBV7-2	few	CASRTTGGYGYTF	TGTGCCAGCAGAACGACAGGGGGCTATGGCTACACCTTC
TRBJ2-3	NA	TRBV5-1	NA	CASSLGERSQRDTQYF	TGCGCCAGCAGCTTGGGGGAGCGGTCCCAGCGGGATACGCAGTATTTT
TRBJ2-7	NA	TRBV30	once	CAWSVRYTATLSEQYF	TGTGCCTGGAGTGTAAGGTATACAGCTACCTTGTCCGAGCAGTACTTC
TRBJ2-5	NA	TRBV27	NA	CASSSSYYREETQYF	TGTGCCAGCAGTTCATCCTACTACAGGGAAGAGACCCAGTACTTC
TRBJ2-5	TRBD1	TRBV5-4	NA	CASSLPAGTDKTQYF	TGTGCCAGCAGCTTACCTGCCGGGACAGATAAGACCCAGTACTTC
TRBJ1-2	TRBD1	TRBV25-1	NA	CASSDPSRDRTYGYTF	TGTGCCAGCAGTGACCCCTCCCGGGACAGGACTTATGGCTACACCTTC
TRBJ1-6	NA	TRBV9	few	CASSVEGMGDSPLHF	TGTGCCAGCAGCGTAGAGGGGATGGGGGATTCACCCCTCCACTTT
TRBJ2-1	NA	TRBV7-2	NA	CASSLRLATDEQFF	TGTGCCAGCAGCCTCCGGCTAGCAACAGATGAGCAGTTCTTC
TRBJ2-7	TRBD1	TRBV5-1	NA	CASSGGQGVSSYEQYF	TGCGCCAGCAGCGGGGGACAGGGGGTTAGCTCCTACGAGCAGTACTTC
TRBJ2-5	TRBD2	TRBV6-5	NA	CASSYLAGEPGAQYF	TGTGCCAGCAGTTATCTAGCGGGAGAACCTGGAGCTCAGTACTTC
TRBJ2-2	NA	TRBV7-2	NA	CASSLVGTQGTGELFF	TGTGCCAGCAGCTTAGTCGGGACACAAGGCACCGGGGAGCTGTTTTTT